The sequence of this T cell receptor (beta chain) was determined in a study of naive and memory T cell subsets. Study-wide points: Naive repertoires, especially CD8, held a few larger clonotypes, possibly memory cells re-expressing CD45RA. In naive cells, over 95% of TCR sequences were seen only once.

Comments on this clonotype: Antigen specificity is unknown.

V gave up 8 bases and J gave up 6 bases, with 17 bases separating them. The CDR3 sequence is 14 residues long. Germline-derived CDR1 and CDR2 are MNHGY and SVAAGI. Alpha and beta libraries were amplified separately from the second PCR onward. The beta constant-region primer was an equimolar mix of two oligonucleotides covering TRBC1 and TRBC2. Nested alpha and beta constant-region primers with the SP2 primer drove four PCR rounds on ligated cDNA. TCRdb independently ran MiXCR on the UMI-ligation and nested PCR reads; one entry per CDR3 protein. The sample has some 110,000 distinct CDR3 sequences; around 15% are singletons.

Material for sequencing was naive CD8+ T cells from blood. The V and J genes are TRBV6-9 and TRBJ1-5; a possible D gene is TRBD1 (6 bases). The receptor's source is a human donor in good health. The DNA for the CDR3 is TGTGCCAGCCTAAAGGACAGTCCGAGTCAGCCCCAGCATTTT. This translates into CASLKDSPSQPQHF.